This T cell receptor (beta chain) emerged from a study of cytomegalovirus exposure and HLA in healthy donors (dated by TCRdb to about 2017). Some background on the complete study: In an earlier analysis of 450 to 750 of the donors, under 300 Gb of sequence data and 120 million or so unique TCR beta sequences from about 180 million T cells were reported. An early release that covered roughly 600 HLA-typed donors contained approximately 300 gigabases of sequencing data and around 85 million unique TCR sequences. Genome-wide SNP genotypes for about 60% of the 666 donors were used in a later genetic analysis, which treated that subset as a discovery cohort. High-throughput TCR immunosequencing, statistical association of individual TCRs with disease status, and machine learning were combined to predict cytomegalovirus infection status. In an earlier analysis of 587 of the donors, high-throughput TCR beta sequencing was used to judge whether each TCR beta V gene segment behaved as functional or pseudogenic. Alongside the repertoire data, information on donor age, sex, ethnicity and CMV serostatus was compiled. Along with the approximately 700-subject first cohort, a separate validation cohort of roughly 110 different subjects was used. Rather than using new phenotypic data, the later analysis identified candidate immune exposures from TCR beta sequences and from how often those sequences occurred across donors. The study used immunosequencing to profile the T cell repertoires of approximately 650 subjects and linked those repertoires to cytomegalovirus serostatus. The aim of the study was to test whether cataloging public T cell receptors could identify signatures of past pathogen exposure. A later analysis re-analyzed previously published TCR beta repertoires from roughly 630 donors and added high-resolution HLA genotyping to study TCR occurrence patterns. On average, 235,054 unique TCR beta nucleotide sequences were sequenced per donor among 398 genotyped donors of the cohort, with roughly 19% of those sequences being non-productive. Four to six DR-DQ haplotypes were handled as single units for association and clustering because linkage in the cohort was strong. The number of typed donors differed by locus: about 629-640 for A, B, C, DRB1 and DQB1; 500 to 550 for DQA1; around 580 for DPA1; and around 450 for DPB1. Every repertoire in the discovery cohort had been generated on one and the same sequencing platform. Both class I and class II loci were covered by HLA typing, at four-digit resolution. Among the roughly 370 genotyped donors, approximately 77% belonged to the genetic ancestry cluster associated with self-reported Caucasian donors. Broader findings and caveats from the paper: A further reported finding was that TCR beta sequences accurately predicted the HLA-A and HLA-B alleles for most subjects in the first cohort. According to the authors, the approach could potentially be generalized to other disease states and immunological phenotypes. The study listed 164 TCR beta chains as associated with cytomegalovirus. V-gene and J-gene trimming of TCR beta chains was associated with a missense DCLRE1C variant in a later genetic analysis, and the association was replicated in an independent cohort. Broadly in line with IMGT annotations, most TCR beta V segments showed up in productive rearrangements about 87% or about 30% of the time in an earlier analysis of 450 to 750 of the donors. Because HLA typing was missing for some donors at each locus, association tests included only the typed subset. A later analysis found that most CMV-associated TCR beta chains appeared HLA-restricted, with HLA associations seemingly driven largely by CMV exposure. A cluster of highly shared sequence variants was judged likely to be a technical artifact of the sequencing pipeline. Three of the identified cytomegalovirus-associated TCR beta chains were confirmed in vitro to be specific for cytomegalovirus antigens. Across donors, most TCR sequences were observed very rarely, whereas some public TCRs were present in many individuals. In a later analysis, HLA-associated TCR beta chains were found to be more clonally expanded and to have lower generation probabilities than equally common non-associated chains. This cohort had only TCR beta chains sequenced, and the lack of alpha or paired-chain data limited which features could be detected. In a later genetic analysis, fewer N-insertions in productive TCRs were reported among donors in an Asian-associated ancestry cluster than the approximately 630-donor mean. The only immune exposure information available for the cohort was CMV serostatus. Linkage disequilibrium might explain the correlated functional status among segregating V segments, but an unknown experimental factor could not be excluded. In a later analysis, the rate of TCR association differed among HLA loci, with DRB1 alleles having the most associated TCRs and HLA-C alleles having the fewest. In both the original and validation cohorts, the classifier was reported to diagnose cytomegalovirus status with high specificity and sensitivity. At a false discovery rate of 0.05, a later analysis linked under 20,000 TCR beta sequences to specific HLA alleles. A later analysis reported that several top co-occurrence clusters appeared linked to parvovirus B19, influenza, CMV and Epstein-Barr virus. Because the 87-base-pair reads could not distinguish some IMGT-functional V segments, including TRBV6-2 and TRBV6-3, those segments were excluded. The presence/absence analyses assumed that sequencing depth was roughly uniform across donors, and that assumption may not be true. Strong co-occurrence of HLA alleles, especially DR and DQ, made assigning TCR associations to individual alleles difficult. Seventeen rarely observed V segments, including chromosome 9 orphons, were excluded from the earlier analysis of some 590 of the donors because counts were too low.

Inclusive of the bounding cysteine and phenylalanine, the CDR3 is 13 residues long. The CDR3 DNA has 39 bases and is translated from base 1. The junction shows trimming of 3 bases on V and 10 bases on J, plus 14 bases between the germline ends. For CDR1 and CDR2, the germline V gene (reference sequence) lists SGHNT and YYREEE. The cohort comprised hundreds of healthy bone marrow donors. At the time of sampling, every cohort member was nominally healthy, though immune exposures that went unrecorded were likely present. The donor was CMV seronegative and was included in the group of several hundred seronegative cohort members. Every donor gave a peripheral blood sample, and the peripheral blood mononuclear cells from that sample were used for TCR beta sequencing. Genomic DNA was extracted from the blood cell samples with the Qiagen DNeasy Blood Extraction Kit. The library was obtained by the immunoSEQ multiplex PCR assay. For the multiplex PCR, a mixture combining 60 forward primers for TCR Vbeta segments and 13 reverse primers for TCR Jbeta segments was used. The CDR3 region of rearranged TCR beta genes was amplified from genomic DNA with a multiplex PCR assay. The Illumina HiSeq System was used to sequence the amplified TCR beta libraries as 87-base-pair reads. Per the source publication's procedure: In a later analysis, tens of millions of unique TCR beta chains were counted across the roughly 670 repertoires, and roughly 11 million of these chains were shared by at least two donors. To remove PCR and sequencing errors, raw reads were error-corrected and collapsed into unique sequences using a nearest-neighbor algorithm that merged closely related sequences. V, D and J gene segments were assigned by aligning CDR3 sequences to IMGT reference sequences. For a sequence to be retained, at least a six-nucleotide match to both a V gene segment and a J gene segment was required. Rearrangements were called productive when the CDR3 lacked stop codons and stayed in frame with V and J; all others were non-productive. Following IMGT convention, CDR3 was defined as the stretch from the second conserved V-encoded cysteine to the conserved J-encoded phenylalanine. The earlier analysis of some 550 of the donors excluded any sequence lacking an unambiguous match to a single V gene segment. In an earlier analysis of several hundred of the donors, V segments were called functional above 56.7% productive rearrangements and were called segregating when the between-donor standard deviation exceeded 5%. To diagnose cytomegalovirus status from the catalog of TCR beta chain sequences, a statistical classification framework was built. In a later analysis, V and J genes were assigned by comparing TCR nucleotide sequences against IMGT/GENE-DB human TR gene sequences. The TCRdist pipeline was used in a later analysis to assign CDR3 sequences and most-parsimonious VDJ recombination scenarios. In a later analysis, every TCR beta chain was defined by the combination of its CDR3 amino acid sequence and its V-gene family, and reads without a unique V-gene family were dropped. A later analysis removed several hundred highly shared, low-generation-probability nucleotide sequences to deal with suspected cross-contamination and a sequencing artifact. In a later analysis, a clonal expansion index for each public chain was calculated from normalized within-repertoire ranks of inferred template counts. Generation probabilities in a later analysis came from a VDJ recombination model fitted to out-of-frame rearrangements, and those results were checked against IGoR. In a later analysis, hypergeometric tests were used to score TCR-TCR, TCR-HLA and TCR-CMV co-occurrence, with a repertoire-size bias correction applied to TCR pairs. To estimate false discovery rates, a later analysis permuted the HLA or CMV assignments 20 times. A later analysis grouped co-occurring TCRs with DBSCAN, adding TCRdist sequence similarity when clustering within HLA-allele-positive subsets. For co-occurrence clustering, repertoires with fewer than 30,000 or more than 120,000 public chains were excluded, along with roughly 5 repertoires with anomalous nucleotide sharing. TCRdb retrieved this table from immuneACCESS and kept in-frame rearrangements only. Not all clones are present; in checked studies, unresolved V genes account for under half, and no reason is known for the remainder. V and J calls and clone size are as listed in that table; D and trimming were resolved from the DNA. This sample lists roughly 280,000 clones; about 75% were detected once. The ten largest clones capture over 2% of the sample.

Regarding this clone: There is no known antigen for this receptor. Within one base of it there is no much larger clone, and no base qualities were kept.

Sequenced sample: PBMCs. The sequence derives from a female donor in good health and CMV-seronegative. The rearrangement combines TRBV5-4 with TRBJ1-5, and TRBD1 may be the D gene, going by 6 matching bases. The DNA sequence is TGTGCCAGCAGCTCGGACAGTGCAAGCCCCCAGCATTTT. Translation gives CASSSDSASPQHF.